These T cell receptor beta chains were read from a single sample in a study of blood T cell repertoires in COVID-19. Clones were read by immunoSEQ multiplex PCR, and TCRdb kept only the in-frame ones, dropping some. The sample lists about 280,000 clones, approximately 90% occurring once. The sequenced sample was peripheral blood. These receptors were taken from a man aged 40-49 years with acute or convalescent COVID-19. The CDR3 runs from the conserved cysteine through the conserved F or W.

V gene: TRBV5-8
CDR3 protein: CASSLVGRGREQFF

V gene: TRBV7-2
CDR3 protein: CASSLRQGYGYTF

V gene: TRBV29-1
CDR3 protein: CSGGTPSTDTQYF

V gene: TRBV5-1
CDR3 protein: CASSSTGGDYGYTF

V gene: TRBV5-1
CDR3 protein: CASSSGLAGAEQFF

V gene: TRBV2
CDR3 protein: CASSQLDRGGNEQYF

V gene: TRBV19
CDR3 protein: CASSIGDRSSGYTF

V gene: TRBV30
CDR3 protein: CAWRGVGGSGTQYF

V gene: TRBV12-5
CDR3 protein: CASGLSQGAHSNQPQHF

V gene: TRBV5-6
CDR3 protein: CASSPRFRGLPSMRGYTF

V gene: TRBV19
CDR3 protein: CASSIDLDTTRDGYTF

V gene: TRBV6-5
CDR3 protein: CASSLRDRGGETQYF